One T cell receptor beta chain is described in this entry. This clone has only a few counts. Its binding antigen is unknown. Being a mouse receptor, it is described with mouse gene labels and germline sequences. The CDR3 end lies 4 residues beyond the end of the read and is filled in from the germline J gene. Trimming takes 0 bases from V and 1 base from J, and the germline ends sit 10 bases apart. CDR1 and CDR2 (NSQYPW, LRSPGD) derive from the germline V gene (reference sequence). The CDR3 holds 15 amino acids from the cysteine to the phenylalanine. Of the CDR3's DNA, 33 bases were read; they are in frame from base 1. This sample is part of a study of CD8+ T cells in alopecia areata (dated by TCRdb to between 2017 and 2018). About the investigation overall: Skin from C3H/HeJ donors with spontaneous alopecia (roughly 6-13 months old) was grafted onto female C3H/HeJ recipients that were about 6-10 weeks old. In both human patients and the C3H/HeJ mouse model, the study applied high-throughput TCRbeta sequencing to look at T cell clonal expansion in alopecia areata. Scalp tissue and sorted CD4+ and CD8+ peripheral blood T cells from patchy and totalis/universalis alopecia areata patients and from healthy controls were covered by human TCRbeta sequencing. Scalp clonality was compared across normal scalp (n=4), patchy alopecia areata scalp (n=8), and alopecia totalis/universalis scalp (n=8). The RNA source kit depended on sample type: the PAXgene miRNA kit for fixed scalp, the miRNeasy kit for PBMCs, and the RNeasy kit for mouse skin. TCRbeta CDR3 regions were amplified by immunoSEQ multiplex PCR with 35 Vbeta forward and 13 Jbeta reverse primers.

The paper as a whole reports these results and caveats: Higher clonality and more expanded CD8+ clones were observed in lesional scalp than in normal scalp, particularly in alopecia totalis/universalis, a finding suggestive of antigenic drive. Scalp TCR repertoire analysis is complicated because resident alphabeta T cells in normal human skin are also sequenced, whereas mouse skin is dominated by gammadelta T cells. Shared TCR sequences between patients were less evident than in mice, which may be partly attributable to HLA diversity in the patient population.

Libraries came from the immunoSEQ multiplex PCR assay. For TCR sequencing, RNA was extracted from every sample and reverse transcribed into cDNA to serve as template. First-strand cDNA was synthesized with SuperScript III using a 2:1 mix of oligo-dT and random hexamers. A synthetic immune receptor repertoire was used to measure amplification bias, and any remaining bias was corrected computationally. Libraries were sequenced on Illumina HiSeq with 60 bp reads covering the CDR3, read from J toward V. The authors' analysis ran thus. Raw reads were preprocessed to remove errors, and CDR3 was defined according to IMGT conventions as the region from the conserved cysteine to phenylalanine. Clonality was computed by normalizing Shannon entropy by log2 of the number of productive unique TCRs and subtracting the result from 1. Whether each scalp clone was CD4 or CD8 was inferred by checking scalp TCRbeta sequences against the CD4 and CD8 repertoires from sorted blood. TCRdb mirrors the immuneACCESS table, restricted to in-frame sequences. Some clones are absent from its copies; in checked studies, under half trace to an unresolved V gene, and the reason for the others is unknown. V and J calls and clone size are copied from that table; D and trimming were computed from the DNA. For this sample, some 120,000 clones are listed, none of them singletons. The top ten hold around 19% of the sample.

The chain is made from TRBV1 and TRBJ2-7; the D gene remains uncertain. The clonotype comes from a C3H/HeJ mouse with alopecia areata. This line of mice carries MHC haplotype H2-k. The sample was lesional skin. Incomplete CDR3 DNA: TGCACCTGCAGTGCAGATCAAGCTGTTTCCTAT. Its protein reads: CTCSADQAVSY. The whole CDR3 is CTCSADQAVSYEQYF.